Given below is one T cell receptor (beta chain) in context. V dropped 2 bases and J dropped 6; count of bases not matched to a gene: 6. Looked up from germline, CDR1 is KGHDR and CDR2 is SFDVKD. There are 16 residues in the CDR3. This entry belongs to a study of blood T cell repertoires in COVID-19. Study summary: The cDNA or gDNA used as material had been derived from T cells, B-cell-depleted T cells, or PBMCs.

Methods used by the authors: Amplification with reference gene primers provided the estimates of nucleated cell counts. This table comes from immunoSEQ multiplex PCR, and its TCRdb copy is limited to in-frame clones, with some not included. Clonal size and the V and J genes are those of that table, whereas D and trimming came from the DNA. In the table there are about 180,000 clones, over 60% of which are singletons. This clonotype was sampled from a woman in her sixties or seventies with acute or convalescent COVID-19. The rearrangement joins TRBV24-1 to TRBJ2-1, with 10 bases that match TRBD2. Sequenced sample: peripheral blood. CDR3: CATSDSSGSVGNEQFF. In nucleotides, the CDR3 is TGTGCCACCAGTGATTCTAGCGGGAGCGTTGGCAATGAGCAGTTCTTC.